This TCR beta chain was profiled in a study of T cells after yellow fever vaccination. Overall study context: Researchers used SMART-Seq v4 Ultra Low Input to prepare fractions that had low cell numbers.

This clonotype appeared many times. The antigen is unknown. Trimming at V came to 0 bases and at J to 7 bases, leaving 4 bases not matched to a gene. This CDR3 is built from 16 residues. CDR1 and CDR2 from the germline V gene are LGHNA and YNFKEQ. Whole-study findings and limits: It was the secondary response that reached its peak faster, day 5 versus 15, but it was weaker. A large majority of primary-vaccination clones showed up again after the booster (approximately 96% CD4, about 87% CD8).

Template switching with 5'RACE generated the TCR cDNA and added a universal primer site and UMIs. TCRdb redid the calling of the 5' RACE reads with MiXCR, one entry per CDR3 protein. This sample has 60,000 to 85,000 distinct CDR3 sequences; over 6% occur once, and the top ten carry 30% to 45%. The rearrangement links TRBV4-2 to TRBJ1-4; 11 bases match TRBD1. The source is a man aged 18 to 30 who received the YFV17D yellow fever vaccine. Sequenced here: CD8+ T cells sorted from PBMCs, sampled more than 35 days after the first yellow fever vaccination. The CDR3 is CASSQDRDRGSEKLFF. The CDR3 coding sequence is TGTGCCAGCAGCCAAGATCGGGACAGGGGGAGTGAAAAACTGTTTTTT.